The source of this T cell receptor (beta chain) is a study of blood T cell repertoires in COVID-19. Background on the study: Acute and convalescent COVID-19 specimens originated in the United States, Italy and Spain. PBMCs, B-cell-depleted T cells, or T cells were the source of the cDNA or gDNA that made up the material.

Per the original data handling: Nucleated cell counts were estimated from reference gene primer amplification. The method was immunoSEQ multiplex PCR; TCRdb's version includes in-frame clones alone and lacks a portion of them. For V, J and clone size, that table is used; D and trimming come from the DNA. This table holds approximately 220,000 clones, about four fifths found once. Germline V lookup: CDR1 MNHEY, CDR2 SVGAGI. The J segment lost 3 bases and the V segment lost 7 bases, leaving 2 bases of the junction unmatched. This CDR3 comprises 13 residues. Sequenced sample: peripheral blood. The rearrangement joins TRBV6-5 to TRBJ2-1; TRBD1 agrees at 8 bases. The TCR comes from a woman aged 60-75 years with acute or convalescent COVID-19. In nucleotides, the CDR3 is TGTGCCAGCACCGGGACAGGCTACAATGAGCAGTTCTTC. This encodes CASTGTGYNEQFF.